This T cell receptor (beta chain) was sequenced in a study of identical twins. Through template switching, a universal primer site was introduced, and the cDNA contained unique molecular identifiers. TCRdb processed the 5' RACE reads anew with MiXCR; each CDR3 protein has one entry. The sample lists roughly 480,000 distinct CDR3 sequences, roughly a quarter occurring once. Germline V gene sequence: CDR1 MNHEY, CDR2 SMNVEV (reference sequence). The CDR3 is made up of 15 amino acids. The J segment lost 5 bases and the V segment lost 6 bases, leaving 6 bases of the junction unmatched. The same sample was also used in a study of T cells expressing NK-cell markers. That source adds: Eight donors were sequenced, seven testing HCMV-seropositive and one testing seronegative.

This receptor was identified in a woman aged 18-30 years in good health. V is TRBV27 and J is TRBJ2-3; TRBD2 matches at 12 bases. The sequencing sample was made of CD4+ T cells sorted from blood. In nucleotides, the CDR3 is TGTGCCAGCAGGAATCTAGCGGGAGGGTTAGATACGCAGTATTTT. Translating it yields CASRNLAGGLDTQYF.